This T cell receptor beta chain was documented in a study of OX40 agonist ivuxolimab in advanced cancers. At the level of the study: Prior anti-PD-1, anti-PD-L1 or anti-CTLA-4 therapy was allowed; roughly 40% had some.

Germline V gene lookup returns CDR1 SGHTA and CDR2 FQGTGA. The CDR3 totals 16 residues. The V end was cut by 2 bases, the J end by 0 bases, with 10 bases between. Sequencing used immunoSEQ multiplex PCR; TCRdb keeps in-frame clones, though not all of them. The sample lists about 62,000 clones, around 90% occurring once. This TCR was sampled from an adult with an advanced solid tumor such as melanoma, head and neck, liver or kidney cancer. The sample was CD4+ or CD8+ T cells sorted from blood, taken in a trial of the OX40 agonist ivuxolimab. The chain joins TRBV7-3 to TRBJ2-2; D not certain. This CDR3 is CASSLANKANTGELFF. The CDR3 nucleotides are TGTGCCAGCAGCTTAGCTAACAAGGCGAACACCGGGGAGCTGTTTTTT.